The entry that follows covers one T cell receptor (beta chain) sequence. Its antigen is not yet known. Per-base quality was not reported, and no clone a single base away is much larger than it. This sample stems from a study of blood T cell repertoires in COVID-19 (TCRdb year 2020). Study-level background: Collaborator samples came from the United States, Italy and Spain and covered acute and convalescent phases of COVID-19. The material from the prospective study consisted of cDNA or gDNA derived from T cells, B-cell-depleted T cells, or PBMCs. The dataset comprised deeply sampled blood TCRbeta repertoires from subjects exposed to, actively infected with, or recovered from COVID-19. The repertoires were released in a freely available public database meant as a resource for research on the immune response to SARS-CoV-2. Samples came from the ongoing ImmuneRACE study (first 160 participants) plus 1,254 subjects from 6 global collaborators. A de-identified subject ID, COVID-19 status, age in years and sex were almost always included in the sample metadata. Where HLA class I and class II types were available, the types were taken from metadata supplied by the sample provider, not from assay-based typing. General findings and caveats noted by the study authors: How much clinical and demographic metadata was included differed by source and by participant, and the metadata was provided uncurated.

CDR1 and CDR2 (LGHNA, YNFKEQ) derive from the germline V gene. From the cysteine up to the phenylalanine, the CDR3 has a length of 17 residues. Only the CDR3 DNA is retained, 51 bases long and in frame from the first base. The germline V end is reduced by 0 bases and the J end by 1 base; junction bases left unmatched: 5. Collaborating institutions collected whole blood in K2EDTA tubes following their own protocols. For TCRbeta analysis, collaborators shipped samples as frozen whole blood, isolated PBMCs, or DNA extracted from either of those sample types. TCRbeta CDR3 regions were amplified from genomic DNA using the immunoSEQ Assay, a bias-controlled multiplex PCR. The paper's data handling went like this. Nucleated cell counts per sample were estimated from amplification of reference gene primers within the assay. Sequence reads were collapsed and filtered to measure the absolute abundance of every unique TCRbeta CDR3 rearrangement. Productive Simpson clonality was computed per sample as the square root of Simpson's diversity index over productive rearrangements. TCRdb re-hosts the immuneACCESS table, in-frame sequences only. Its copies lack some clones; in the studies checked, an unresolved V gene accounts for under half of them, and the cause for the rest is not known. V and J calls and clone size are given by that table; D and trimming were obtained from the DNA. The sample records tens of thousands of clones, just over 85% of which are singletons. About a tenth of the sample is taken by the ten largest.

The source material was peripheral blood. The origin of this receptor is a man in his sixties or seventies with active or convalescent COVID-19. Recombination joined TRBV4-2 with TRBJ2-5; 10 bases in the middle match TRBD2. The bases read TGTGCCAGCAGCCAAGATCTGACTAGCGGGCCCCAAGAGACCCAGTACTTC. Translated, it reads CASSQDLTSGPQETQYF.